The entry that follows covers one TCR beta chain sequence. As yet, its antigen is unknown. The sample originates from a study of radiation and T cells in renal cell carcinoma. Overall study findings and caveats: In blood, top tumor clones expanded by 2 weeks, shrinking by 4. Pretreatment tumor biopsies were lacking, so baseline clonotypes are unknown.

Stated time point: blood 4 weeks post-SBRT, at nephrectomy. The treatment: 15 Gy SBRT to primary tumor, nephrectomy 4 weeks later. Nephrectomy followed 15 Gy stereotactic body radiation by 4 weeks. Serial blood draws occurred at baseline and 2 and 4 weeks post-SBRT. This table comes from immunoSEQ multiplex PCR, and its TCRdb copy is limited to in-frame clones, with some not included. The table records about 77,000 clones, 83% of them present only once. This clonotype was obtained from a woman in her sixties or seventies with renal cell carcinoma. The input for sequencing was blood, taken from a patient whose treatment included radiotherapy and nephrectomy.

DNA for the CDR3: TGTGCCAGCGCCTTTACGAGCTCCTACAATGAGCAGTTCTTC. Amino acids: CASAFTSSYNEQFF. The chain employs TRBV11-2 and TRBJ2-1; no definite D call. Trimming took off 8 bases at V and 0 bases at J, with 11 bases between the two ends. The CDR3 runs 14 residues. Germline-derived CDR1 and CDR2 are SGHAT and FQNNGV.